Listed here is a single T cell receptor (beta chain). These data originate in a study of blood T cell repertoires in COVID-19. As for the study in general: Samples of COVID-19 (acute and convalescent) were obtained from the United States, Italy and Spain. The cDNA or gDNA used as material had been derived from T cells, B-cell-depleted T cells, or PBMCs.

Per the study methods: Reference gene primer amplification gave nucleated cell count estimates. This table comes from immunoSEQ multiplex PCR, and its TCRdb copy is limited to in-frame clones, with some not included. The V and J calls and clone size come from that table; D and trimming were worked out from the DNA. Here the sample spans 100,000 to 150,000 clones, around 85% being singletons. Patients at the Seattle site were enrolled during active infection and followed longitudinally. Per the germline V gene, CDR1 is MNHEY and CDR2 is SMNVEV (reference sequence). The CDR3 has 10 residues. The receptor's source is a man younger than 40 with COVID-19, enrolled during active disease. Specimen: peripheral blood. The V and J genes are TRBV27 and TRBJ2-7; D may be TRBD2 (5 bases). This chain's CDR3 is CVAGVYEQYF. The DNA of the CDR3 is TGTGTCGCCGGGGTCTACGAGCAGTACTTC.